A single TCR beta chain is shown here with its context. Its antigen is unidentified. This sample stems from a study of somatic mutations in cytotoxic T cells in rheumatoid arthritis. Study-wide background: Sorting by flow gave nearly 100% purity for some V beta antibody-stained T-cell populations, including V beta1+ cells sequenced for TCRB.

Study-level points and caveats: The antigen targets of the expanded CD8+ clones lacked identification. Measured CD8+ T-cell clonality, a value compared between rheumatoid arthritis patients and age-matched healthy controls, did not differ significantly.

Profiling relied on immunoSEQ multiplex PCR, and the TCRdb table lists in-frame clones only, not all of them. The table lists about 7,100 clones, around 77% of them singletons. There are 16 residues in the CDR3. The germline V gene encodes CDR1 MNHEY and CDR2 SVGAGI. V was trimmed by 2 bases and J by 4 bases, leaving 14 bases between them. Positive selection using magnetic beads isolated the CD4+ and CD8+ cells (purity was checked by flow cytometry). The chain employs TRBV6-5 and TRBJ1-4, with D possibly TRBD1 on 5 matching bases. The clonotype was recovered from an adult with rheumatoid arthritis. The sample consisted of CD8+ T cells sorted from blood. CDR3 DNA sequence: TGTGCCAGCAGTTACGGGACGGGGGGATTTAATGAAAAACTGTTTTTT. The encoded protein is CASSYGTGGFNEKLFF.